These 28 T cell receptor beta chains originate from one sample sequenced in a study of T cells in Graves' hyperthyroidism and ophthalmopathy. Amplified TCR beta CDR3 regions came from RNA transcripts. TCR CDR3 regions were first amplified by RT-PCR with HTBI primers. TCRdb analysed the multiplex PCR reads with MiXCR anew, one entry per CDR3 protein. Altogether fewer than 250,000 distinct CDR3 sequences are present, under 20% being singletons, with the ten largest covering roughly 53%. The sample was blood. These receptors came from a man in his fifties with Graves' hyperthyroidism.

The table lists this clonotype with many counts. The rearrangement uses TRBV18 and TRBJ2-1; D unresolved. The V and J ends lost 2 bases and 5 bases respectively, with 10 bases between them. This CDR3 is 14 amino acids long. Germline V gives CDR1 KGHSH, CDR2 LQKENI. DNA for the CDR3: TGTGCCAGCTCACCAAAAGTGGGTGACAATGAGCAGTTCTTC. It yields the protein CASSPKVGDNEQFF. The full variable domain, completed using reference TRBV18 and TRBJ2-1, is NAGVMQNPRHLVRRRGQEARLRCSPMKGHSHVYWYRQLPEEGLKFMVYLQKENIIDESGMPKERFSAEFPKEGPSILRIQQVVRGDSAAYFCASSPKVGDNEQFFGPGTRLTVL.

This clonotype occurred many times. The V and J genes are TRBV18 and TRBJ2-7; D may be TRBD2 (6 bases). The germline V gene encodes CDR1 KGHSH and CDR2 LQKENI. This CDR3 has 13 residues. Deletions cut 3 bases from V and 3 bases from J, with 9 bases between. DNA for the CDR3: TGTGCCAGCTCACCGGGGCGGGACTACGAGCAGTACTTC. Translation gives CASSPGRDYEQYF.

This clonotype was seen a handful of times. V is TRBV6-1 and J is TRBJ2-4; the match to TRBD1 covers 10 bases. V shed 5 bases and J 9 bases; nucleotides not matched to a gene: 10. The CDR3 is 15 residues long. CDR1 is MNHNS and CDR2 is SASEGT in the germline V gene. CDR3 sequence: CASSPTGGRASIQYF. The CDR3 DNA sequence: TGTGCCAGCAGTCCGACAGGGGGCAGGGCCAGCATTCAGTACTTC.

This clonotype showed up just a few times. The CDR3 spells CASSREGRNEQFF. CDR3 in DNA: TGTGCCAGCAGCCGGGAAGGAAGAAATGAGCAGTTCTTC. V and J are TRBV6-1 and TRBJ2-1; a possible D gene is TRBD2 (5 bases). CDR1 is MNHNS and CDR2 is SASEGT in the germline V gene. The V gene lost 6 bases and the J gene lost 7 bases, with 13 bases spanning the gap. CDR3 length: 13 residues.

This clonotype appeared many times. The DNA for the CDR3 is TGTGCCAGCTCACCAGTGCCGGGAGATACGCAGTATTTT. Residues: CASSPVPGDTQYF. This chain uses TRBV18 with TRBJ2-3, with D uncertain. V was shortened by 2 bases and J by 5 bases, with 8 bases between the two germline ends. Germline V gives CDR1 KGHSH, CDR2 LQKENI. This CDR3 spans 13 amino acids.

In its sample, this clonotype was seen a few times. The chain is built from TRBV3-1 and TRBJ2-6; D could derive from TRBD1 or TRBD2 (5 bases each). Germline V gene data show CDR1 as LGHDT and CDR2 as YNNKEL (reference sequence). This CDR3 region has 19 residues. Trimming removed 0 bases at V and 4 bases at J, with 19 bases between. Here the CDR3 DNA reads TGTGCCAGCAGCCAAGAATGGGGGTCCGGAATATCCGGGGCCAACGTCCTGACTTTC. Translation: CASSQEWGSGISGANVLTF.

This clonotype was recorded at least ten times. V gene TRBV6-2 or TRBV6-3 combines with J gene TRBJ1-2; D remains unclear. There are 12 residues in the CDR3. CDR1 is MNHEY, CDR2 SVGEGT, per germline. V dropped 2 bases and J dropped 8 bases, with 9 bases sitting between them. This CDR3 is CASSYPQPGYTF. The CDR3 DNA reads as TGTGCCAGCAGTTACCCGCAGCCGGGCTACACCTTC.

This clonotype was counted ten times or more. The chain recombines TRBV30 with TRBJ2-7; 9 nucleotides agree with TRBD1. Losses at the gene ends were 4 bases for V and 2 bases for J; bases not matched to a gene: 6. Germline CDR1 is GTSNPN and CDR2 is SVGIG (reference sequence). CDR3 size: 14 residues. DNA for the CDR3: TGTGCCTGGAAACCCGGGACAGGGACCTACGAGCAGTACTTC. It yields the protein CAWKPGTGTYEQYF.

This clonotype was counted ten times or more. The chain joins TRBV30 to TRBJ2-7; 7 bases are shared with TRBD1. Germline CDR1 reads GTSNPN; CDR2 reads SVGIG (reference sequence). V trimming: 1 base; J trimming: 0 bases; junction bases outside the gene matches: 6. This CDR3 is 15 amino acids long. In DNA form, the CDR3 reads TGTGCCTGGAGTGAACCCGGGGACAGCTCCTACGAGCAGTACTTC. The encoded protein is CAWSEPGDSSYEQYF.

This clonotype was detected ten times or more. The J gene is TRBJ1-1, the V gene TRBV20-1, with D perhaps TRBD1 (6 bases). Per germline, CDR1 DFQATT and CDR2 SNEGSKA (reference sequence). The CDR3 runs 16 residues. V gave up 6 bases and J gave up 4 bases, with 24 bases separating them. The CDR3: CSAPPEGGQRGTEAFF. The CDR3 nucleotides read TGCAGTGCGCCTCCAGAAGGAGGACAGAGAGGCACTGAAGCTTTCTTT.

V is TRBV5-1 and J is TRBJ1-1; D not resolved. With 5 bases removed from V and 10 bases from J, the gap between germline ends came to 18 bases. CDR1 SGHRS and CDR2 YFSETQ come from the germline V gene. This CDR3 spans 13 amino acids. The CDR3, as DNA: TGCGCCAGCAGATTTGGGTCTCGCGGCGGAGCTTTCTTT. Its translation is CASRFGSRGGAFF.

This chain links TRBV11-1 with TRBJ2-1; 8 bases agree with TRBD2. V shed 6 bases, J shed 4 bases, and the junction held 17 bases outside the gene matches. The CDR3 has 18 residues. Germline CDR1 and CDR2: SGHAT and FQDESV (reference sequence). This chain's CDR3 is CASSSDRWPSGSYNEQFF. CDR3 sequence (DNA): TGTGCCAGCAGTTCTGACCGGTGGCCTAGCGGGTCTTACAATGAGCAGTTCTTC.

Details on this clonotype: This may stem from a read error, because a much larger clone lies one nucleotide away. The V call is TRBV11-2, the J call TRBJ2-2; tentative D call: TRBD2 (6 bases). The CDR3 consists of 16 residues. Germline-derived CDR1 and CDR2 are SGHAT and FQNNGV. CDR3 protein: CASSEGALSGTGEPFF. The CDR3 DNA reads TGTGCCAGCAGCGAGGGAGCCCTTAGCGGAACCGGGGAGCCGTTTTTT.

The chain combines TRBV2 with TRBJ1-1; unclear D gene. The CDR3 extends over 13 amino acids. Trimming took off 1 base at V and 8 bases at J, with 11 bases between the two ends. Germline V lookup: CDR1 SNHLY, CDR2 FYNNEI. The CDR3 DNA is TGTGCCAGCAGTGAAGTGGGATACCGGGAAGCTTTCTTT. It translates to CASSEVGYREAFF.

The table lists this clonotype with many counts. The gene calls are TRBV12-3 or TRBV12-4 and TRBJ1-4; TRBD1 is a possible D gene (6 bases). The CDR3 runs 14 residues. V shed 5 bases and J shed 8 bases, with 15 bases lying between them. The CDR3 loop is CASSRDTVGEKLFF. In DNA, the CDR3 is TGTGCCAGCAGTCGGGACACCGTGGGAGAAAAACTGTTTTTT.

This clonotype was seen a few times. This chain connects TRBV7-2 to TRBJ1-4, with no clear D. There are 15 residues in the CDR3. Trimming pared 1 base from V and 7 bases from J, leaving 13 bases between. The V gene's germline CDR1 is SGHTA and CDR2 FQGNSA. CDR3 amino acids: CASSLGGQFGEKLFF. Here the CDR3 DNA reads TGTGCCAGCAGCTTAGGCGGGCAGTTCGGTGAAAAACTGTTTTTT.

This clonotype has a count of ten or more. The chain joins TRBV19 to TRBJ2-1; TRBD2 matches at 8 bases. With V trimmed by 5 bases and J by 8 bases, 14 bases remained unmatched. The CDR3 extends over 16 amino acids. The V gene's germline CDR1 is LNHDA and CDR2 SQIVND (reference sequence). CDR3 residues: CASSPSGSGTGDEQFF. DNA for the CDR3: TGTGCCAGTAGTCCCAGTGGTAGCGGGACTGGAGATGAGCAGTTCTTC.

This clonotype was seen many times. J is TRBJ2-2 and V is TRBV5-1, with TRBD2 identical over 10 bases. The junction had 5 bases not matched to a gene; V was cut back by 0 bases and J by 6 bases. The V gene's germline CDR1 is SGHRS and CDR2 YFSETQ. The CDR3 spans 16 residues. The CDR3 region is CASSLELAGVAGELFF. CDR3 in DNA: TGCGCCAGCAGCTTGGAGCTAGCGGGAGTAGCCGGGGAGCTGTTTTTT.

Many counts were recorded for this clonotype. Here the CDR3 DNA reads TGCGCCAGCAGTCCCATCGGGATCACCGGATCCTCTGGAAACACCATATATTTT. Translated, it gives CASSPIGITGSSGNTIYF. The chain has TRBV5-1 and TRBJ1-3; D is uncertain. The CDR3 spans 18 residues. Trimming shortened V by 5 bases and J by 0 bases, and 21 bases separated the two germline ends. CDR1 is SGHRS, CDR2 YFSETQ, per germline.

This clonotype was seen ten or more times. This chain's CDR3 is CASSDNGGEQYF. Here the CDR3 DNA reads TGCGCCAGCAGTGATAACGGGGGCGAGCAGTACTTC. The chain carries TRBV10-1 and TRBJ2-7; D may be TRBD2 (6 bases). V dropped 3 bases and J dropped 6 bases, with 9 bases sitting between them. The germline V gene has CDR1 WNHNN and CDR2 SYGVQD (reference sequence). This CDR3 is built from 12 residues.

In this sample, this clonotype turned up many times. The rearrangement links TRBV5-1 to TRBJ2-7; D is possibly TRBD1 (7 bases). This CDR3 is built from 15 residues. Trimming removed 4 bases from V and 4 bases from J, with 18 bases in between. CDR1 is SGHRS, CDR2 YFSETQ, per germline. The chain's CDR3 is CASSLLGGGEYEQYF. The CDR3 DNA reads TGCGCCAGCAGCCTCCTTGGAGGGGGCGAATACGAGCAGTACTTC.

This clonotype was seen a few times. The V gene is TRBV24-1, the J gene TRBJ2-5; D gene ambiguous. Germline V gene sequence: CDR1 KGHDR, CDR2 SFDVKD. The CDR3 is 13 amino acids. V dropped 6 bases and J dropped 3 bases, with 10 bases sitting between them. The CDR3 is CATSIGVEETQYF. The DNA for the CDR3 is TGTGCCACCAGTATCGGAGTAGAAGAGACCCAGTACTTC.

The V and J genes are TRBV3-1 and TRBJ2-3; D remains unclear. Trimming shortened V by 4 bases and J by 4 bases, and 9 bases separated the two germline ends. CDR3 length: 13 amino acids. The germline gives CDR1 LGHDT, CDR2 YNNKEL (reference sequence). Here the CDR3 DNA reads TGTGCCAGCAGCCGCCAGCGCTCAGATACGCAGTATTTT. This sequence encodes CASSRQRSDTQYF.

This clonotype was detected ten times or more. The chain joins TRBV10-3 to TRBJ2-1; 10 nucleotides match TRBD2. This CDR3 region has 14 residues. V gave up 2 bases and J gave up 6 bases; unmatched junction bases: 1. Germline loops: CDR1 ENHRY, CDR2 SYGVKD. The CDR3 DNA reads as TGTGCCATCAGTGAGGCTAGCGGGAGCAATGAGCAGTTCTTC. Translated: CAISEASGSNEQFF.

On this clonotype itself: This may be a read error, as it is one base from a much larger clone. V and J are TRBV7-2 and TRBJ1-5; TRBD1 aligns across 7 bases. This CDR3 spans 15 amino acids. The germline V gene encodes CDR1 SGHTA and CDR2 FQGNSA. J gave up 3 bases and V 0 bases, and 2 bases lay outside the gene matches. CDR3 sequence: CASSLAGQPNQPQHF. The CDR3 DNA is TGTGCCAGCAGCTTAGCGGGACAGCCCAATCAGCCCCAGCATTTT.

At least ten counts were recorded for this clonotype. V gene TRBV18 combines with J gene TRBJ2-3; unclear D gene. There are 13 residues in the CDR3. The germline V gene has CDR1 KGHSH and CDR2 LQKENI. V lost 1 base and J 2 bases, leaving 4 bases between the germline ends. CDR3 sequence: CASSPRHTDTQYF. CDR3 DNA sequence: TGTGCCAGCTCACCACGCCACACAGATACGCAGTATTTT.

This clonotype was seen many times. The chain is built from TRBV7-2 and TRBJ2-1, with D hard to call. The V and J ends lost 2 bases and 0 bases respectively, with 8 bases between them. CDR3 length equals 15 residues. Germline V CDR1 and CDR2: SGHTA, FQGNSA. The CDR3 reads CASSLKPDSYNEQFF. For the CDR3, the DNA is TGTGCCAGCAGCTTAAAGCCAGACTCCTACAATGAGCAGTTCTTC.

This clonotype showed up many times. CDR3 protein: CASSPTRLAGGPLDTQYF. The CDR3 DNA follows: TGTGCCAGCAGTCCGACGAGACTAGCGGGAGGACCTCTAGATACGCAGTATTTT. This chain joins TRBV12-3 or TRBV12-4 and TRBJ2-3; 13 positions agree with TRBD2. CDR3 size: 18 residues. Trimming removed 5 bases from V and 5 bases from J; junction bases left unmatched: 13.